These 25 T cell receptor beta chains originate from one sample sequenced in a study of blood T cell repertoires in COVID-19. Using immunoSEQ multiplex PCR, the repertoire was profiled, and TCRdb retains in-frame clones only, with some absent. The sample holds 190,000 or so clones, about nine tenths seen once. Specimen: PBMCs or T cells enriched from blood (not recorded which). These receptor sequences come from a young man who had recovered from COVID-19.

V is TRBV7-9 and J is TRBJ2-1; TRBD2 aligns across 10 bases. V trimming: 8 bases; J trimming: 2 bases; junction bases outside the gene matches: 9. This CDR3 comprises 16 residues. Germline V gives CDR1 SEHNR, CDR2 FQNEAQ (reference sequence). The DNA of the CDR3 is TGTGCCAGCGGTACTAGCGGGGTTATAACCTACAATGAGCAGTTCTTC. Translation: CASGTSGVITYNEQFF.

This clone has only one observation. The CDR3 sequence: CASSLVVMLAEPLSYEQYF. CDR3 in DNA: TGTGCCAGCAGTTTAGTGGTAATGCTAGCCGAGCCCCTGTCCTACGAGCAGTACTTC. The chain employs TRBV28 and TRBJ2-7, with D possibly being TRBD2 (5 bases). Germline V CDR1 and CDR2: MDHEN, SYDVKM. The CDR3 contains 19 residues. Deletions cut 2 bases from V and 1 base from J, with 24 bases between.

The V and J genes are TRBV25-1 and TRBJ2-2, with 7 bases aligning to TRBD1. Trimming removed 7 bases from V and 0 bases from J; junction bases left unmatched: 2. CDR3 size: 14 residues. Germline V gives CDR1 MGHDK, CDR2 SYGVNS. Written as DNA, the CDR3 is TGTGCCAGCACCGGGACAGCGAACACCGGGGAGCTGTTTTTT. Translating it yields CASTGTANTGELFF.

This chain joins TRBV7-2 and TRBJ2-7; D is perhaps TRBD1 (6 bases). The V and J ends lost 5 bases and 1 base respectively, with 15 bases between them. CDR1 is SGHTA and CDR2 is FQGNSA in the germline V gene. The CDR3 is made up of 15 amino acids. CDR3 nucleotides: TGTGCCAGCAGCCCGGGACACGGAACGTCCTACGAGCAGTACTTC. It encodes CASSPGHGTSYEQYF.

The V and J genes are TRBV19 and TRBJ2-6; TRBD1 aligns across 8 bases. CDR1 is LNHDA, CDR2 SQIVND, per germline (reference sequence). Trimming cost V 5 bases and J 1 base; bases outside gene matches: 10. CDR3 length equals 18 residues. The CDR3 DNA sequence: TGTGCCAGTAGTGTGGACAGGGTATCGGGGTCTGGGGCCAACGTCCTGACTTTC. Encoded protein: CASSVDRVSGSGANVLTF.

The rearrangement joins TRBV9 to TRBJ1-4, with 9 bases aligning to TRBD1. Germline V gene sequence: CDR1 SGDLS, CDR2 YYNGEE. J was trimmed by 8 bases and V by 0 bases; bases with no gene match: 17. This CDR3 is 19 amino acids long. CDR3 in DNA: TGTGCCAGCAGCGTAGCTCTTCATAAACCGACAGGGGGAGTCGAAAAACTGTTTTTT. The encoded protein is CASSVALHKPTGGVEKLFF.

Written as DNA, the CDR3 is TGCGCCAGCAGCTTGGCCAGCGGGGGGCCTGACGAGCAGTACTTC. This gives the protein CASSLASGGPDEQYF. The V call is TRBV5-1, the J call TRBJ2-7; TRBD2 matches 9 bases. The CDR3 is 15 amino acids. Per germline, CDR1 SGHRS and CDR2 YFSETQ. V dropped 0 bases and J dropped 5; count of bases not matched to a gene: 6.

V gene TRBV5-1 combines with J gene TRBJ2-1, with 9 bases that match TRBD1. CDR1 SGHRS and CDR2 YFSETQ come from the germline V gene. Losses at the gene ends were 4 bases for V and 5 bases for J; bases not matched to a gene: 7. This CDR3 has 15 residues. The CDR3 nucleotides are TGCGCCAGCAGCGACCGGGACAGGGCCAACAATGAGCAGTTCTTC. Translation: CASSDRDRANNEQFF.

The chain is built from TRBV24-1 and TRBJ1-2; D is unclear. The CDR3 has 13 residues. Germline V gene lookup returns CDR1 KGHDR and CDR2 SFDVKD. Trimming took off 6 bases at V and 5 bases at J, with 12 bases between the two ends. The CDR3 is CATSPRTGYGYTF. The CDR3 DNA follows: TGTGCCACCAGTCCCCGGACGGGATATGGCTACACCTTC.

The CDR3 is CASVGPGGTEAFF. Here the CDR3 DNA reads TGTGCCAGCGTGGGGCCGGGGGGCACTGAAGCTTTCTTT. The chain has TRBV28 and TRBJ1-1, with D possibly matching TRBD1 (5 bases). The CDR3 runs to 13 residues. Germline V gene lookup returns CDR1 MDHEN and CDR2 SYDVKM. V was trimmed by 8 bases and J by 4 bases, leaving 14 bases between them.

The chain employs TRBV4-1 and TRBJ2-1, with 12 bases aligning to TRBD2. V lost 1 base, J lost 6 bases, and 13 bases stayed unmatched. Per the germline V gene, CDR1 is MGHRA and CDR2 is YSYEKL. The CDR3 totals 19 residues. In nucleotides, the CDR3 is TGCGCCAGCAGCCAAGGACCCCGAGGACTAGCGGGACAGCCCAATGAGCAGTTCTTC. It yields the protein CASSQGPRGLAGQPNEQFF.

The V and J genes are TRBV29-1 and TRBJ1-2; 12 bases fit TRBD1. The CDR3 covers 16 residues. Germline CDR1 SQVTM, CDR2 ANQGSEA. V was clipped by 5 bases and J by 0 bases; unmatched bases: 7. CDR3 sequence (DNA): TGCAGCGTTATTGGGACAGGGGGCCTAGCTAACTATGGCTACACCTTC. It specifies CSVIGTGGLANYGYTF.

The gene calls are TRBV10-2 and TRBJ2-7, with D possibly matching TRBD1 (6 bases). Trimming cost V 2 bases and J 1 base, with 6 bases left between them. The germline gives CDR1 WSHSY, CDR2 SAAADI. The CDR3 sequence is 13 residues long. Here the CDR3 reads CASSETGSYEQYF. Here the CDR3 DNA reads TGCGCCAGCAGTGAGACAGGGTCCTACGAGCAGTACTTC.

V is TRBV28 and J is TRBJ1-1; D might be TRBD1 (5 bases). Per the germline V gene, CDR1 is MDHEN and CDR2 is SYDVKM. There are 16 residues in the CDR3. V was shortened by 6 bases and J by 0 bases, with 17 bases between the two germline ends. CDR3 residues: CASRPLRGSVNTEAFF. The CDR3 DNA sequence: TGTGCCAGCAGACCCCTGCGGGGGTCGGTGAACACTGAAGCTTTCTTT. Variable domain in full (rest from reference TRBV28 and TRBJ1-1): DVKVTQSSRYLVKRTGEKVFLECVQDMDHENMFWYRQDPGLGLRLIYFSYDVKMKEKGDIPEGYSVSREKKERFSLILESASTNQTSMYLCASRPLRGSVNTEAFFGQGTRLTVV.

The genes are TRBV7-2 and TRBJ2-2, with D possibly matching TRBD2 (5 bases). Trimming removed 2 bases at V and 4 bases at J, with 17 bases between. CDR1 and CDR2 (germline): SGHTA, FQGNSA. The CDR3 sequence is 17 residues long. CDR3 DNA sequence: TGTGCCAGCAGCTTACTCCCCCCTAGGGAGAGCACCGGGGAGCTGTTTTTT. This gives the protein CASSLLPPRESTGELFF.

The chain employs TRBV7-9 and TRBJ1-1; D unresolved. The CDR3 has 13 amino acids. V lost 5 bases and J 7 bases, leaving 14 bases between the germline ends. The germline V gene encodes CDR1 SEHNR and CDR2 FQNEAQ (reference sequence). The CDR3 region has the DNA TGTGCCAGCAGCCCAAGAAGGAGGCTTGAAGCTTTCTTT. Amino acid sequence: CASSPRRRLEAFF.

This clone has a single count. CDR3 in DNA: TGTGCCAGCAGTCCCATTAAGGGGGTGCACAATGAGCAGTTCTTC. Translation: CASSPIKGVHNEQFF. This chain connects TRBV27 to TRBJ2-1; weak D call: TRBD1 (6 bases). Looked up from germline, CDR1 is MNHEY and CDR2 is SMNVEV (reference sequence). Trimming shortened V by 5 bases and J by 5 bases, and 16 bases separated the two germline ends. This CDR3 has 15 residues.

This clone was recorded a few times. CDR3 residues: CASTGVGNEKLFF. The CDR3, as DNA: TGTGCCAGTACAGGGGTCGGGAATGAAAAACTGTTTTTT. V gene TRBV30 combines with J gene TRBJ1-4; 7 positions agree with TRBD1. The CDR3 totals 13 residues. Trimming at V came to 8 bases and at J to 5 bases, leaving 8 bases not matched to a gene. Germline V gene sequence: CDR1 GTSNPN, CDR2 SVGIG (reference sequence). The variable domain in full, with the rest retrieved from reference TRBV30 and TRBJ1-4, is SQTIHQWPATLVQPVGSPLSLECTVEGTSNPNLYWYRQAAGRGLQLLFYSVGIGQISSEVPQNLSASRPQDRQFILSSKKLLLSDSGFYLCASTGVGNEKLFFGSGTQLSVL.

The gene calls are TRBV3-1 (or the pseudogene TRBV3-2) and TRBJ1-1; no clear D. The CDR3 loop spans 12 amino acids. Germline V gene sequence: CDR1 LGHDT, CDR2 YNNKEL (reference sequence). Trimming left V 0 bases short and J 11 bases short, with 10 bases between. The CDR3 reads CASSQDRGWAFF. In DNA, the CDR3 is TGTGCCAGCAGCCAAGATCGGGGATGGGCTTTCTTT.

The chain employs TRBV11-3 and TRBJ2-3; no reliable D call. The CDR3 runs to 12 residues. Germline V lookup: CDR1 SGHNT, CDR2 YENEEA. The V end was cut by 6 bases, the J end by 0 bases, with 4 bases between. The CDR3, as DNA: TGTGCCAGCAGTCAAAGCACAGATACGCAGTATTTT. Its translation: CASSQSTDTQYF.

J is TRBJ2-7 and V is TRBV27, with 11 positions matching TRBD2. The CDR3 has 13 amino acids. V was clipped by 10 bases and J by 1 base; unmatched bases: 3. Per the germline V gene, CDR1 is MNHEY and CDR2 is SMNVEV (reference sequence). CDR3 sequence: CATRLAGSYEQYF. In DNA form, the CDR3 reads TGTGCCACCAGACTAGCGGGGTCCTACGAGCAGTACTTC.

The chain has TRBV5-1 and TRBJ2-1; 9 nucleotides line up with TRBD1. Germline V gene sequence: CDR1 SGHRS, CDR2 YFSETQ. V dropped 1 base and J dropped 4; count of bases not matched to a gene: 6. The CDR3 length is 16 residues. The CDR3 DNA sequence: TGCGCCAGCAGCTTGACGGGACAGGGTTCTTACAATGAGCAGTTCTTC. It codes for CASSLTGQGSYNEQFF. The entire variable domain, with the rest obtained from reference TRBV5-1 and TRBJ2-1, is as follows: KAGVTQTPRYLIKTRGQQVTLSCSPISGHRSVSWYQQTPGQGLQFLFEYFSETQRNKGNFPGRFSGRQFSNSRSEMNVSTLELGDSALYLCASSLTGQGSYNEQFFGPGTRLTVL.

The chain is built from TRBV6-2 or TRBV6-3 and TRBJ2-7; 10 bases map to TRBD2. The CDR3 has 16 amino acids. Germline V gives CDR1 MNHEY, CDR2 SVGEGT. J was trimmed by 2 bases and V by 0 bases; bases with no gene match: 4. CDR3 region: CASSYSGTSATYEQYF. DNA of the CDR3: TGTGCCAGCAGTTACTCGGGGACTAGCGCCACCTACGAGCAGTACTTC.

The rearrangement uses TRBV10-3 and TRBJ2-5; 9 nucleotides agree with TRBD2. Germline CDR1 is ENHRY and CDR2 is SYGVKD. V shed 9 bases and J 5 bases; nucleotides not matched to a gene: 13. The CDR3 consists of 15 residues. The CDR3 DNA reads as TGTGCCATTTCTCGGAATAGCGGGAGCTTGGAGACCCAGTACTTC. It translates to CAISRNSGSLETQYF.

V is TRBV5-4 and J is TRBJ2-5; 7 nucleotides match TRBD1. After removal of 4 bases from V and 3 bases from J, the junction contained 3 bases not matched to a gene. This CDR3 comprises 13 residues. Germline V gene sequence: CDR1 SGHNT, CDR2 YYREEE (reference sequence). The CDR3 loop is CASSPTGEETQYF. The CDR3 region has the DNA TGTGCCAGCAGCCCAACAGGGGAAGAGACCCAGTACTTC.